The 27 T cell receptor beta chains below all came from one sample that was sequenced in a study of CD8+ T cells in alopecia areata. Once RNA had been extracted, it was reverse transcribed into cDNA to act as the sequencing template. Clones were sequenced by immunoSEQ multiplex PCR, and TCRdb holds only the in-frame ones, with some missing. The table has 130,000 or so clones, 47% seen once. Sequenced material: NKG2D-low CD8+ T cells sorted from blood. The receptor source for this set is a human donor with alopecia areata.

This clone came up a few times. The V call is TRBV13, the J call TRBJ2-1, with 9 nucleotides matching TRBD2. The CDR3 is 16 residues long. V was pared by 7 bases and J by 5 bases, with 12 bases of the junction left unmatched. Germline V gene sequence: CDR1 PRHDT, CDR2 FYEKMQ (reference sequence). CDR3 nucleotides: TGTGCCAGCACCTTGCCGTCTAGCGGGGTTAACAATGAGCAGTTCTTC. Protein: CASTLPSSGVNNEQFF.

The chain combines TRBV5-1 with TRBJ1-1; 7 bases are a match to TRBD1. In germline, CDR1 is SGHRS, CDR2 YFSETQ. V shed 0 bases, J shed 4 bases, and the junction held 6 bases outside the gene matches. The CDR3 is 15 residues long. The chain's CDR3 is CASSLAGGMSTEAFF. CDR3 nucleotides: TGCGCCAGCAGCTTGGCAGGGGGGATGAGCACTGAAGCTTTCTTT.

CDR3 residues: CASSPSIVSQYF. CDR3 sequence (DNA): TGCGCCAGCAGTCCATCTATCGTATCCCAGTACTTC. The V gene is TRBV10-2, the J gene TRBJ2-5; no definite D call. Trimming removed 5 bases from V and 9 bases from J, with 13 bases in between. The CDR3 totals 12 residues. Germline CDR1 WSHSY, CDR2 SAAADI.

The V gene is TRBV30, the J gene TRBJ2-6; no firm D call. The CDR3 spans 14 residues. Trimming removed 3 bases at V and 0 bases at J, with 6 bases between. Looked up from germline, CDR1 is GTSNPN and CDR2 is SVGIG (reference sequence). CDR3 in amino acids: CAWRGGSGANVLTF. The CDR3 nucleotides read TGTGCCTGGAGGGGCGGCTCTGGGGCCAACGTCCTGACTTTC.

The rearrangement links TRBV30 to TRBJ1-2; TRBD1 is a possible D gene (5 bases). CDR1 is GTSNPN and CDR2 is SVGIG in the germline V gene (reference sequence). The CDR3 consists of 12 residues. V lost 8 bases and J 4 bases, leaving 14 bases between the germline ends. The CDR3, as DNA: TGTGCCAGCGACAGTCGAGGCTATGGCTACACCTTC. It is translated as CASDSRGYGYTF.

This clone was counted between two and nine times. J is TRBJ2-7 and V is TRBV2; D possibly corresponds to TRBD1 (5 bases). Looked up from germline, CDR1 is SNHLY and CDR2 is FYNNEI. Trimming stripped 6 bases from V and 2 bases from J, with 14 bases between. The CDR3 totals 14 residues. CDR3 coding DNA: TGTGCCAGCAGGGAGACAGAGGACGCCTACGAGCAGTACTTC. This gives the protein CASRETEDAYEQYF.

The genes are TRBV29-1 and TRBJ2-5; 7 bases match TRBD1. The CDR3 loop spans 12 amino acids. Per germline, CDR1 SQVTM and CDR2 ANQGSEA. With V trimmed by 6 bases and J by 5 bases, 6 bases remained unmatched. The CDR3 is CSVATGPETQYF. CDR3 bases: TGCAGCGTAGCGACAGGGCCGGAGACCCAGTACTTC.

This CDR3 is CSVRGGSNQPQHF. Here the CDR3 DNA reads TGCAGCGTCCGGGGGGGGTCAAATCAGCCCCAGCATTTT. V gene TRBV29-1 combines with J gene TRBJ1-5, with D perhaps TRBD1 (5 bases). V lost 6 bases and J lost 4, with 13 bases in between. Germline V lookup: CDR1 SQVTM, CDR2 ANQGSEA. This CDR3 has 13 amino acids. Complete variable domain (other parts from reference TRBV29-1 and TRBJ1-5): SAVISQKPSRDICQRGTSLTIQCQVDSQVTMMFWYRQQPGQSLTLIATANQGSEATYESGFVIDKFPISRPNLTFSTLTVSNMSPEDSSIYLCSVRGGSNQPQHFGDGTRLSIL.

The V gene is TRBV6-6, the J gene TRBJ2-2, with D uncertain. V was trimmed by 6 bases and J by 2 bases, leaving 10 bases between them. The CDR3 consists of 14 residues. CDR1 and CDR2 from the germline V gene are MNHNY and SVGAGI (reference sequence). CDR3 DNA sequence: TGTGCCAGCAGCCCGGGCACTAACACCGGGGAGCTGTTTTTT. Protein sequence: CASSPGTNTGELFF.

This clone was seen more than once but under ten times. This chain joins TRBV29-1 and TRBJ1-2; a possible D gene is TRBD1 (6 bases). V was clipped by 3 bases and J by 6 bases, with 11 bases between them. There are 12 residues in the CDR3. Germline-derived CDR1 and CDR2 are SQVTM and ANQGSEA. The CDR3 sequence is CSVDPGEDGYTF. As DNA, the CDR3 is TGCAGCGTTGATCCAGGGGAGGATGGCTACACCTTC.

The chain has TRBV20-1 and TRBJ2-3; TRBD2 is a possible D gene (5 bases). The CDR3 sequence is 11 residues long. The germline V and J ends were trimmed by 5 bases and 7 bases, with 10 bases remaining between them. Germline CDR1 is DFQATT and CDR2 is SNEGSKA (reference sequence). CDR3 coding DNA: TGCAGTGCTGAGAACGGGAATACGCAGTATTTT. It translates to CSAENGNTQYF.

The rearrangement joins TRBV29-1 to TRBJ2-3; the D gene is possibly TRBD2 (6 bases). V lost 2 bases and J lost 2, with 11 bases in between. The length of the CDR3 is 14 residues. Germline CDR1 and CDR2: SQVTM and ANQGSEA. CDR3 residues: CSVEWRDTTDTQYF. CDR3 bases: TGCAGCGTTGAATGGCGGGATACCACAGATACGCAGTATTTT.

In this sample, this clone turned up a few times. The chain couples TRBV28 to TRBJ2-7; D is unclear. Trimming pared 3 bases from V and 2 bases from J, leaving 5 bases between. In germline, CDR1 is MDHEN, CDR2 SYDVKM. CDR3 length: 12 amino acids. In nucleotides, the CDR3 is TGTGCCAGCAGTTTTAGGCCCTACGAGCAGTACTTC. Translated: CASSFRPYEQYF.

This chain connects TRBV28 to TRBJ1-1; D uncertain. Germline V gives CDR1 MDHEN, CDR2 SYDVKM. Trimming pared 5 bases from V and 1 base from J, leaving 5 bases between. The CDR3 spans 12 residues. This CDR3 is CASSRGNTEAFF. In nucleotides, the CDR3 is TGTGCCAGCAGTCGAGGGAACACTGAAGCTTTCTTT.

The V call is TRBV6-5, the J call TRBJ2-1; no clear D. Looked up from germline, CDR1 is MNHEY and CDR2 is SVGAGI. The CDR3 contains 11 residues. Trimming pared 5 bases from V and 7 bases from J, leaving 6 bases between. The CDR3 DNA reads TGTGCCAGCAGTCGACATAATGAGCAGTTCTTC. This translates into CASSRHNEQFF.

This clone has just one count. This chain connects TRBV30 to TRBJ1-5, with no clear D. Germline CDR1 reads GTSNPN; CDR2 reads SVGIG (reference sequence). V lost 0 bases and J 8 bases, leaving 11 bases between the germline ends. The CDR3 is 13 residues long. The DNA for the CDR3 is TGTGCCTGGAGTGTTTCTCAGGAAGAGCCCCAGCATTTT. Translated: CAWSVSQEEPQHF.

This clone was detected a few times. V usage is TRBV29-1 and J usage is TRBJ2-3, with TRBD1 as a possible D gene (6 bases). V was pared by 6 bases and J by 1 base, with 11 bases between. CDR1 is SQVTM, CDR2 ANQGSEA, per germline. This CDR3 spans 13 amino acids. CDR3 in DNA: TGCAGCGTGATTACAGGGCGCACAGATACGCAGTATTTT. This codes for CSVITGRTDTQYF.

The V and J genes are TRBV10-3 and TRBJ1-4, with D unresolved. CDR1 and CDR2 from the germline V gene are ENHRY and SYGVKD. The CDR3 is made up of 15 amino acids. Trimming took off 3 bases at V and 3 bases at J, with 11 bases between the two ends. The CDR3 DNA reads as TGTGCCATCAGTGATGACGTAGGATCTAATGAAAAACTGTTTTTT. Residues: CAISDDVGSNEKLFF.

This clone came up a few times. The rearrangement links TRBV4-1 to TRBJ2-1, with 7 bases aligning to TRBD1. The V gene end was trimmed by 1 base and the J gene end by 5 bases; junction bases not matched to a gene: 2. The CDR3 covers 14 residues. The germline gives CDR1 MGHRA, CDR2 YSYEKL. CDR3 sequence reads: CASSQVDRDNEQFF. The CDR3 DNA follows: TGCGCCAGCAGCCAAGTAGACAGGGACAATGAGCAGTTCTTC.

The chain combines TRBV28 with TRBJ2-1, with D tentatively TRBD1 or TRBD2 (7 bases each). CDR3 length equals 13 residues. From germline, CDR1 is MDHEN and CDR2 SYDVKM. Trimming shortened V by 11 bases and J by 9 bases, and 20 bases separated the two germline ends. This CDR3 reads CAGMRQGGSEQFF. CDR3 nucleotide sequence: TGTGCCGGGATGAGACAGGGAGGGAGTGAGCAGTTCTTC.

This clone came up a few times. V gene TRBV7-9 combines with J gene TRBJ2-1; D gene unclear. CDR1 SEHNR and CDR2 FQNEAQ come from the germline V gene (reference sequence). The CDR3 has 14 residues. V lost 5 bases and J lost 5, with 13 bases in between. CDR3 DNA sequence: TGTGCCAGCAGCCGGCCGCTTTCTCACAATGAGCAGTTCTTC. Translating it yields CASSRPLSHNEQFF.

This clone was counted a single time. This chain connects TRBV30 to TRBJ2-5, with 9 positions matching TRBD2. CDR1 and CDR2 from the germline V gene are GTSNPN and SVGIG (reference sequence). V shed 8 bases and J 2 bases; nucleotides not matched to a gene: 12. The length of the CDR3 is 15 residues. CDR3 sequence reads: CARKEDAGGQETQYF. For the CDR3, the DNA is TGTGCCCGTAAGGAGGATGCGGGGGGGCAAGAGACCCAGTACTTC.

This CDR3 is CAWNSDTYEQYF. In DNA, the CDR3 is TGTGCCTGGAATTCCGATACCTACGAGCAGTACTTC. J is TRBJ2-7 and V is TRBV30; D uncertain. CDR1 and CDR2 (germline): GTSNPN, SVGIG (reference sequence). This CDR3 is 12 amino acids long. Trimming cost V 4 bases and J 2 bases, with 9 bases left between them.

This rearrangement joins TRBV29-1 to TRBJ2-7, with a possible D match to TRBD2 (5 bases). Germline values: CDR1 SQVTM, CDR2 ANQGSEA. The CDR3 has 16 residues. Trimming cost V 6 bases and J 4 bases, with 25 bases left between them. The CDR3: CSVETESRTRGYEQYF. The DNA for the CDR3 is TGCAGCGTAGAGACGGAAAGTAGGACCCGAGGGTACGAGCAGTACTTC.

The chain links TRBV2 to TRBJ2-3, with 11 bases aligning to TRBD1. V lost 8 bases, J lost 4 bases, and 8 bases stayed unmatched. In germline, CDR1 is SNHLY, CDR2 FYNNEI. The CDR3 runs to 15 residues. CDR3 nucleotides: TGTGCCAGCGGACGGACAGGGGGCTATGCAGATACGCAGTATTTT. Its translation: CASGRTGGYADTQYF.

This clone was seen only a few times. The rearrangement joins TRBV11-2 to TRBJ2-7, with D possibly being TRBD1 (6 bases). Per germline, CDR1 SGHAT and CDR2 FQNNGV. The V gene lost 5 bases and the J gene lost 1 base, with 12 bases spanning the gap. The CDR3 is 14 amino acids. In DNA form, the CDR3 reads TGTGCCAGCAGCAGGACAGAACTATCCTACGAGCAGTACTTC. Protein sequence: CASSRTELSYEQYF.

This clone was observed a handful of times. V is TRBV7-9 and J is TRBJ2-7; unclear D gene. V was shortened by 11 bases and J by 1 base, with 15 bases between the two germline ends. The CDR3 covers 13 residues. In germline, CDR1 is SEHNR, CDR2 FQNEAQ (reference sequence). The CDR3 bases are TGTGCCTCCCAGGCCCCGTCTTCCTACGAGCAGTACTTC. It translates to CASQAPSSYEQYF.